These 10 T cell receptor beta chains originate from one sample sequenced in a study of cytomegalovirus exposure and HLA in healthy donors. The PCR ran on 60 Vbeta and 13 Jbeta primers. The table came from immunoSEQ multiplex PCR; TCRdb's copy has only in-frame clones and leaves some out. The data hold about 160,000 clones, with roughly 80% observed a single time. The sample was PBMCs. These receptors came from a male donor in good health and CMV-seronegative.

V and J are TRBV5-6 and TRBJ2-3; D unclear. This CDR3 is built from 14 residues. Trimming removed 2 bases at V and 0 bases at J, with 7 bases between. CDR1 SGHDT and CDR2 YYEEEE come from the germline V gene. This chain's CDR3 is CASSFRQSTDTQYF. In nucleotides, the CDR3 is TGTGCCAGCAGCTTCCGACAAAGCACAGATACGCAGTATTTT. Full variable domain (remainder filled in from reference TRBV5-6 and TRBJ2-3): DAGVTQSPTHLIKTRGQQVTLRCSPKSGHDTVSWYQQALGQGPQFIFQYYEEEERQRGNFPDRFSGHQFPNYSSELNVNALLLGDSALYLCASSFRQSTDTQYFGPGTRLTVL.

This chain connects TRBV28 to TRBJ1-2; D is possibly TRBD1 (6 bases). CDR1 is MDHEN and CDR2 is SYDVKM in the germline V gene. The length of the CDR3 is 16 residues. Trimming removed 5 bases at V and 4 bases at J, with 20 bases between. CDR3 region: CASSRMNRDISYGYTF. CDR3 nucleotide sequence: TGTGCCAGCAGTCGAATGAACCGGGACATATCCTATGGCTACACCTTC.

A word on this clone: One end of the junction is discordant with germline, which a read error may explain. J is TRBJ1-2 and V is TRBV7-9; TRBD1 matches at 10 bases. Germline CDR1 SEHNR, CDR2 FQNEAQ (reference sequence). The CDR3 is made up of 16 amino acids. Written as DNA, the CDR3 is TGTTCCAGCAGCGGTACCGGGACAGGGGCTTCCTATGGCTACACCTTC. It translates to CSSSGTGTGASYGYTF.

This clone has more than one count but fewer than ten. This chain links TRBV7-9 with TRBJ2-1; TRBD2 matches at 12 bases. V lost 1 base and J lost 10; bases outside the gene matches: 14. CDR1 SEHNR and CDR2 FQNEAQ come from the germline V gene (reference sequence). The CDR3 runs 18 residues. In DNA, the CDR3 is TGTGCCAGCAGCTTAGGAAAACGTCTAGCGGGGGGGCCAAAAGAGCAGTTCTTC. Residues: CASSLGKRLAGGPKEQFF.

The chain joins TRBV7-2 to TRBJ2-7; TRBD1 matches at 7 bases. Per germline, CDR1 SGHTA and CDR2 FQGNSA. With V trimmed by 5 bases and J by 5 bases, 9 bases remained unmatched. CDR3 length equals 14 residues. Here the CDR3 DNA reads TGTGCCAGCAGCCAAGACAGGGTTCGGGACGAGCAGTACTTC. The encoded protein is CASSQDRVRDEQYF.

This clone was counted once. The chain links TRBV18 to TRBJ2-6; 9 nucleotides line up with TRBD1. Germline lookup yields CDR1 KGHSH and CDR2 LQKENI. Trimming removed 3 bases from V and 4 bases from J; junction bases left unmatched: 10. This CDR3 is built from 18 residues. Here the CDR3 DNA reads TGTGCCAGCTCACCTCCCGGGACAGGGTTGGTGGGGGCCAACGTCCTGACTTTC. This translates into CASSPPGTGLVGANVLTF.

The chain uses TRBV15 and TRBJ1-1; TRBD1 matches at 8 bases. The CDR3 runs to 15 residues. V gave up 3 bases and J gave up 0 bases; unmatched junction bases: 3. Germline CDR1 and CDR2: LNHNV and YYDKDF (reference sequence). The CDR3 DNA is TGTGCCACCAGCAGTGTGGACAGGGTGAACACTGAAGCTTTCTTT. It yields the protein CATSSVDRVNTEAFF.

The rearrangement links TRBV27 to TRBJ1-4; 7 bases map to TRBD1. CDR3 length: 16 residues. After removal of 2 bases from V and 4 bases from J, the junction contained 7 bases not matched to a gene. Germline V gene lookup returns CDR1 MNHEY and CDR2 SMNVEV (reference sequence). DNA of the CDR3: TGTGCCAGCAGTTTAACCCGGACAGGACGTAATGAAAAACTGTTTTTT. Translating it yields CASSLTRTGRNEKLFF.

This clone has a single count. The chain combines TRBV6-1 with TRBJ2-5; a weak D match, TRBD1 (6 bases). Trimming removed 6 bases from V and 5 bases from J, with 16 bases in between. CDR3 length: 14 amino acids. Germline CDR1 and CDR2: MNHNS and SASEGT. The CDR3 spells CASSIGQNQETQYF. The CDR3 DNA reads TGTGCCAGCAGCATCGGACAGAATCAGGAGACCCAGTACTTC.

V gene TRBV29-1 combines with J gene TRBJ1-5, with 8 positions matching TRBD1. The trim removed 6 bases at V and 2 bases at J, leaving 0 bases unmatched. Germline V lookup: CDR1 SQVTM, CDR2 ANQGSEA. This CDR3 is built from 12 residues. Written as DNA, the CDR3 is TGCAGCGTGGGACAGGGCAATCAGCCCCAGCATTTT. Protein product: CSVGQGNQPQHF.